Here is one T cell receptor (beta chain) with its context. Its specific antigen is unknown. This sample is drawn from a study of T cells expressing NK-cell markers (dated by TCRdb to the early 2020s). Turning to the overall study: Three sorted T-cell subsets (CD3+CD56+NKG2C+, CD3+CD56+NKG2C- and CD3+CD56-NKG2C+) from 7 to 9 donors had their TCR beta-chain repertoires profiled. The study sequenced eight donors, all healthy volunteers chosen at random: three men and five women. Illumina HiSeq 2000/2500, MiSeq or NextSeq was used to sequence libraries as 2 x 150 bp reads. Among the eight sequenced donors, seven were HCMV-seropositive and one was HCMV-seronegative. General findings and caveats noted by the study authors: Those dominant clonotypes were again the most abundant among CD3+CD56-NKG2C+ cells in several donors, at roughly 28.3-60.1%. For over five donors, the dominant CD3+CD56+NKG2C+ clonotypes were among the top 10 CD8+ clonotypes and accounted for roughly 1.0-7.5% of CD8+ T cells. It remained unclear whether the expanded NKG2C-expressing T cell clones were specific for HCMV antigens.

A commercial ELISA kit detecting HCMV-specific IgG in serum was used to determine HCMV serostatus. Ficoll density gradient centrifugation was used to isolate peripheral blood mononuclear cells from blood. Sequencing took place on an Illumina HiSeq 2000. The TCR beta cDNA libraries were made using 5'RACE template switching, a step that added both a universal primer site and unique molecular identifiers. Synthesis of cDNA was primed from the TCR beta constant segment and was followed by two consecutive PCR amplification steps. On the study's bioinformatics: Reads were demultiplexed and grouped by UMI with MIGEC, and clonotypes were assembled and quantified with MiTCR. To exclude erroneous sequences, only TCR cDNA sequences supported by at least two reads were retained. Downstream repertoire analysis used the tcR package, and clonotypes were matched across fractions by CDR3 nucleotide sequence plus V segment. Antigen specificity was annotated against VDJdb with VDJmatch, allowing one amino acid substitution in CDR3. One entry per CDR3 protein sequence results from the TCRdb reprocessing of the reads, with DNA left out. The V and J calls, along with clone size, are taken from TCRdb and not from the paper's own processing. The table for this sample shows roughly 120,000 distinct CDR3 sequences. In total, the top ten clones hold approximately 17% of the sample.

The CDR3 spans 14 residues, from the cysteine through the phenylalanine. No DNA accompanies this entry. The germline V gene (reference sequence) provides CDR1 SGHNT and CDR2 YYREEE. Sequencing was performed on blood T cells: a sorted CD56 or NKG2C T cell subset, CD4+ or CD8+ T cells, or bulk PBMC T cells (not recorded which). The chain was built from TRBV5-4 and TRBJ2-3. The source of this sequence is a woman aged 18-69 years in good health. CDR3 protein: CASSPNKYTDTQYF.